This T cell receptor (beta chain) was recovered during a study of cytomegalovirus exposure and HLA in healthy donors listed by TCRdb under 2017. Regarding the study in general: According to an earlier analysis of around 600 of the donors, roughly 180 million T cells yielded some 120 million unique TCR beta sequences and around 300 Gb of sequence data. An early release covering roughly 640 HLA-typed donors comprised about 320 gigabases of sequencing data and 85 million or so unique TCR sequences. The genetic ancestry cluster associated with self-reported Caucasian donors included 80% to 90% of the approximately 400 genotyped donors. The study was designed to test whether signatures of past pathogen exposure could be identified by cataloging public T cell receptors. The study used immunosequencing to profile the T cell repertoires of more than 650 subjects and linked those repertoires to cytomegalovirus serostatus. A separate validation cohort of 100 to 150 different subjects was used in addition to the 666-subject first cohort. High-throughput TCR immunosequencing, statistical association of individual TCRs with disease status, and machine learning were combined to predict cytomegalovirus infection status. In a later analysis, previously published TCR beta repertoires from several hundred donors were re-analyzed and high-resolution HLA genotyping was added so that TCR occurrence patterns could be studied. Rather than drawing on any new phenotypic data, the later analysis identified candidate immune exposures from TCR beta sequences and the way those sequences occurred across donors. An earlier analysis of approximately 640 of the donors applied high-throughput TCR beta sequencing to assess whether each TCR beta V gene segment acted as functional or pseudogenic. Donor age, sex, ethnicity and CMV serostatus were compiled together with the repertoire data. Genome-wide SNP genotypes for about 65% of the 666 donors were used in a later genetic analysis, which treated that subset as a discovery cohort. Every discovery cohort repertoire had been produced on one sequencing platform. Both class I and class II loci were covered by HLA typing, at four-digit resolution. Typing coverage varied by locus: about 629-640 donors for A, B, C, DRB1 and DQB1; approximately 520 for DQA1; around 610 for DPA1; approximately 490 for DPB1. Roughly five DR-DQ haplotypes were treated as single units for association and clustering because of strong linkage in the cohort. On average, over 200,000 unique TCR beta nucleotide sequences were sequenced per donor among some 430 genotyped donors of the cohort, with roughly 18% of those sequences being non-productive.

The germline V gene supplies CDR1 ENHRY and CDR2 SYGVKD. Taken from cysteine to phenylalanine, the CDR3 has 16 residues. Kept here is only the CDR3 DNA, which spans 48 bases and is read in frame from base 1. Germline trimming: 8 bases from V, 6 bases from J; junction bases outside gene matches: 13. In the case of this clone: Its binding antigen is unknown. Base-call qualities are not available, and no considerably larger clone is one nucleotide away.

Receptors were amplified or captured by the immunoSEQ multiplex PCR assay. A mixture of 60 forward primers for TCR Vbeta segments and 13 reverse primers for TCR Jbeta segments was used in the multiplex PCR. Amplification of the CDR3 region of rearranged TCR beta genes was performed with a multiplex PCR assay on genomic DNA. Amplified TCR beta libraries were sequenced as 87-base-pair reads on the Illumina HiSeq System. The study's processing was this. In a later analysis, tens of millions of unique TCR beta chains were counted across the 690 or so repertoires, and around 10 million of these chains were shared by at least two donors. To remove PCR and sequencing errors, raw reads were error-corrected and collapsed into unique sequences using a nearest-neighbor algorithm that merged closely related sequences. Alignment of CDR3 sequences to IMGT reference sequences was used to assign V, D and J gene segments. For a sequence to be retained, a match of at least six nucleotides was required to both a V gene segment and a J gene segment. Rearrangements were classified as productive when the CDR3 lacked stop codons and remained in frame with V and J, and all other rearrangements were classified as non-productive. CDR3 was defined according to IMGT convention as the region running from the second conserved V-encoded cysteine to the conserved J-encoded phenylalanine. The earlier analysis of some 600 of the donors excluded sequences that lacked an unambiguous match to a single V gene segment. In an earlier analysis of approximately 590 of the donors, a V segment was called functional when productive rearrangements were above 56.7%, and segregating when the standard deviation between donors exceeded 5%. A statistical classification framework was developed to diagnose cytomegalovirus status using the catalog of TCR beta chain sequences. A later analysis assigned V and J genes by comparing TCR nucleotide sequences with IMGT/GENE-DB human TR gene sequences. Using the TCRdist pipeline, a later analysis assigned CDR3 sequences along with most-parsimonious VDJ recombination scenarios. In a later analysis, every TCR beta chain was defined by the combination of its CDR3 amino acid sequence and its V-gene family, and reads without a unique V-gene family were dropped. A later analysis removed 500 to 650 highly shared, low-generation-probability nucleotide sequences to deal with suspected cross-contamination and a sequencing artifact. In a later analysis, a clonal expansion index was calculated for each public chain from normalized within-repertoire ranks of inferred template counts. In a later analysis, generation probabilities were computed using a VDJ recombination model fitted to out-of-frame rearrangements, and the results were checked against IGoR. In a later analysis, hypergeometric tests were used to score TCR-TCR, TCR-HLA and TCR-CMV co-occurrence, with a repertoire-size bias correction applied to TCR pairs. To estimate false discovery rates, a later analysis permuted the HLA or CMV assignments 20 times. In a later analysis, co-occurring TCRs were grouped using DBSCAN, and TCRdist sequence similarity was added for clustering within HLA-allele-positive subsets. Repertoires with fewer than 30,000 or more than 120,000 public chains, plus five repertoires with anomalous nucleotide sharing, were excluded from co-occurrence clustering. TCRdb re-hosts the immuneACCESS table, in-frame sequences only. Its copies lack some clones; in the studies checked, an unresolved V gene accounts for under half of them, and the cause for the rest is not known. The D gene and trimming were derived from the DNA, and the V and J assignments and clone size from that table. This sample lists about 130,000 clones; about two thirds were detected once. Less than 4.5% of the sample is in the top ten clones.

General conclusions and limits of the study: Roughly uniform sequencing depth across donors was assumed in presence/absence analyses, although this assumption may not hold. When HLA alleles, especially DR and DQ, strongly co-occurred, TCR associations were difficult to assign to individual alleles. Fewer than 20 rarely observed V segments, including chromosome 9 orphons, were excluded from the earlier analysis of 550 to 700 of the donors because counts were too low. According to a later genetic analysis, donors in an Asian-associated ancestry cluster had fewer N-insertions in productive TCRs than the roughly 660-donor mean. The cohort was sequenced for TCR beta chains only, and without alpha or paired-chain data the features that could be detected were limited. A few of the identified cytomegalovirus-associated TCR beta chains were confirmed in vitro to be specific for cytomegalovirus antigens. An earlier analysis of approximately 600 of the donors showed that most TCR beta V segments appeared in productive rearrangements either about 87% or about 30% of the time, which broadly matched IMGT annotations. A cluster of highly shared sequence variants was judged likely to represent a technical artifact of the sequencing pipeline. A later analysis associated about 18,000 TCR beta sequences with specific HLA alleles at a false discovery rate of 0.05. HLA typing was unavailable for some donors at each locus, so association tests used only the typed subset. While some public TCRs were present in many individuals, most TCR sequences turned up only very rarely across donors. Most CMV-associated TCR beta chains appeared to be HLA-restricted in a later analysis, and the HLA associations seemed to be driven largely by CMV exposure. Some IMGT-functional V segments, including TRBV6-2 and TRBV6-3, could not be told apart with the 87-base-pair reads, so those segments were excluded. Compared with equally common non-associated chains, HLA-associated TCR beta chains in a later analysis were more clonally expanded and had lower generation probabilities. A later analysis found that TCR association rates varied across HLA loci, with DRB1 alleles showing the most associated TCRs and HLA-C alleles the fewest. In the study, some 160 TCR beta chains were listed as associated with cytomegalovirus. It was suggested by the authors that the approach could potentially be generalized to other disease states and immunological phenotypes. A later genetic analysis associated a missense DCLRE1C variant with V-gene and J-gene trimming of TCR beta chains, and an independent cohort replicated the association. Linkage disequilibrium might explain the correlated functional status among segregating V segments, but an unknown experimental factor could not be excluded. According to a later analysis, parvovirus B19, influenza, CMV and Epstein-Barr virus appeared linked to several top co-occurrence clusters. For the cohort, immune exposure information was limited to CMV serostatus. The classifier was reported to diagnose cytomegalovirus status with high specificity and sensitivity in both the original cohort and the validation cohort. A further reported finding was that TCR beta sequences accurately predicted the HLA-A and HLA-B alleles for most subjects in the first cohort.

The cohort comprised 666 healthy bone marrow donors. At the time of sampling, every cohort member was nominally healthy, though immune exposures that went unrecorded were likely present. The donor tested CMV seronegative, placing the donor among the approximately 360 seronegative members of the cohort. Every donor gave a peripheral blood sample, and the peripheral blood mononuclear cells from that sample were used for TCR beta sequencing. Genomic DNA extraction from the blood cell samples was performed with the Qiagen DNeasy Blood Extraction Kit. This sequence uses TRBV10-3 and TRBJ1-6, with 7 bases matching TRBD1. This TCR derives from a man in his thirties or forties in good health and CMV-seronegative. Material for sequencing was PBMCs. At the DNA level, the sequence is TGTGCCATCTCGAGGGACCCCAGGGGGTCTAATTCACCCCTCCACTTT. This sequence encodes CAISRDPRGSNSPLHF.